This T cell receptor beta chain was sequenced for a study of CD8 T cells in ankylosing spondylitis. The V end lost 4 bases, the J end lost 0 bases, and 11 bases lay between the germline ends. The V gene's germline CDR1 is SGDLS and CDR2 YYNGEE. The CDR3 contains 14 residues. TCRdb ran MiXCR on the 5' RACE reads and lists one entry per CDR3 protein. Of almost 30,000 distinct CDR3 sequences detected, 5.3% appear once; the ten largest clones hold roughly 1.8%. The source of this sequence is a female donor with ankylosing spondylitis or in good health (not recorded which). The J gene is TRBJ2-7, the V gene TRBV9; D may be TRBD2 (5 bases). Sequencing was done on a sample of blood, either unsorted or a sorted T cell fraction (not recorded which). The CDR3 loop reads CASSPSGFSYEQYF. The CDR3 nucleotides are TGTGCCAGCAGCCCCTCGGGATTCTCCTACGAGCAGTACTTC.